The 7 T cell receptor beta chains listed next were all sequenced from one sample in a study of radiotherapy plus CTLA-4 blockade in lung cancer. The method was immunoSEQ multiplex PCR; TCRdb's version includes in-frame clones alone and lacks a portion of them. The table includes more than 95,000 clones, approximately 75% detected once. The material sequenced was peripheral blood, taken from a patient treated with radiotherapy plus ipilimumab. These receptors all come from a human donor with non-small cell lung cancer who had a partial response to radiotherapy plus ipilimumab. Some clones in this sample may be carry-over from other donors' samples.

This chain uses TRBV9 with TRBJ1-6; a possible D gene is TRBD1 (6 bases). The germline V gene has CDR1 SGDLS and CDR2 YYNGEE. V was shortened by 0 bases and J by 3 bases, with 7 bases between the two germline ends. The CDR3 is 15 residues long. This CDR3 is CASSVADSYNSPLHF. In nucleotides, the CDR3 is TGTGCCAGCAGCGTAGCGGACAGCTATAATTCACCCCTCCACTTT.

The CDR3 protein is CASSMEGQSTGELFF. The DNA of the CDR3 is TGCGCCAGCAGCATGGAAGGACAGAGCACCGGGGAGCTGTTTTTT. The rearrangement links TRBV5-1 to TRBJ2-2, with D perhaps TRBD1 (6 bases). CDR3 length: 15 residues. The germline V and J ends were trimmed by 4 bases and 4 bases, with 14 bases remaining between them. Germline lookup yields CDR1 SGHRS and CDR2 YFSETQ.

The CDR3 region has the DNA TGTGCCAGCTCACCCCCAGAAAGCCAAGAGACCCAGTACTTC. It encodes CASSPPESQETQYF. The chain combines TRBV18 with TRBJ2-5; unclear D gene. This CDR3 spans 14 amino acids. V was shortened by 3 bases and J by 1 base, with 9 bases between the two germline ends. Germline V CDR1 and CDR2: KGHSH, LQKENI. Full variable domain (rest looked up from reference TRBV18 and TRBJ2-5): NAGVMQNPRHLVRRRGQEARLRCSPMKGHSHVYWYRQLPEEGLKFMVYLQKENIIDESGMPKERFSAEFPKEGPSILRIQQVVRGDSAAYFCASSPPESQETQYFGPGTRLLVL.

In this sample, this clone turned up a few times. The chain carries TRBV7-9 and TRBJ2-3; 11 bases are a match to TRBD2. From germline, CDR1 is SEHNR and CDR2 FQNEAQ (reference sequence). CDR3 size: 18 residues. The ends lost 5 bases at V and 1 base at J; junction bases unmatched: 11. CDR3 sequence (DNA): TGTGCCAGCAGCCCCCCAATGGGACTAGCGGCCCGCACAGATACGCAGTATTTT. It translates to CASSPPMGLAARTDTQYF.

The CDR3 reads CASSFGGNGLEQYF. The CDR3 region has the DNA TGTGCCAGCAGTTTCGGGGGAAATGGTCTCGAGCAGTACTTC. The rearrangement uses TRBV27 and TRBJ2-7; D is perhaps TRBD2 (6 bases). Between the trimmed V and J ends, which lost 3 bases and 6 bases, there was a span of 15 bases. The CDR3 loop spans 14 amino acids. The V gene's germline CDR1 is MNHEY and CDR2 SMNVEV (reference sequence).

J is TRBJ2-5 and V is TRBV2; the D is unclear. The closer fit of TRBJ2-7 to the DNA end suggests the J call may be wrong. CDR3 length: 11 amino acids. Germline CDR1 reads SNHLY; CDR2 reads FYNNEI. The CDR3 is CASSLFYEQYF. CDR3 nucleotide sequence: TGTGCCAGCAGTCTTTTCTACGAGCAGTACTTC.

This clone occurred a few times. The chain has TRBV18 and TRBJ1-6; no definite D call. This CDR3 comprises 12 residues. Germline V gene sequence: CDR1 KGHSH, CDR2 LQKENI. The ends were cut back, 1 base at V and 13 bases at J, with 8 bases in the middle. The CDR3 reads CASSPLIGPLHF. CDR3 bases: TGTGCCAGCTCACCACTAATTGGCCCCCTCCACTTT.